The present T cell receptor (beta chain) was sequenced within a study of blood T cell repertoires in COVID-19. Study as a whole: The United States, Italy and Spain provided the acute and convalescent COVID-19 samples. From T cells, B-cell-depleted T cells, or PBMCs came the material, which was cDNA or gDNA.

The V gene end was trimmed by 6 bases and the J gene end by 7 bases; junction bases not matched to a gene: 15. Germline values: CDR1 SQVTM, CDR2 ANQGSEA. The CDR3 is 15 amino acids. Original handling: Quantification of nucleated cells was approximated via reference gene primer amplification. Here immunoSEQ multiplex PCR was the method, and the copy in TCRdb shows in-frame clones only, minus some. That table is the source of V, J and clone size, and D and trimming were worked out from the DNA. The data contain 35,000 to 50,000 clones, roughly 80% of them seen just once; the ten biggest clones take up about 9%.

Source material: peripheral blood. The genes are TRBV29-1 and TRBJ1-1; 9 nucleotides match TRBD1. The TCR originated in a man in his 60s in a cohort sampled during active COVID-19. The CDR3 is CSVHRGTGSDGEAFF. DNA of the CDR3: TGCAGCGTCCACAGAGGGACAGGGTCGGATGGTGAAGCTTTCTTT.